This T cell receptor (beta chain) was captured in a study of T cells in Graves' hyperthyroidism and ophthalmopathy. Study-wide background: At the time of initial diagnosis and before any treatment, peripheral blood was collected.

Concerning this clonotype itself: Its antigen is unknown.

Amplified TCR beta CDR3 regions came from RNA transcripts. TCR CDR3 regions were first amplified by RT-PCR with HTBI primers. Each CDR3 protein is one row after TCRdb ran MiXCR on the multiplex PCR reads. This sample yields 400,000 to 550,000 distinct CDR3 sequences, of which around a quarter are seen a single time; roughly 12% belongs to the top ten. Germline CDR1 is SNHLY and CDR2 is FYNNEI. The ends lost 3 bases at V and 5 bases at J; junction bases unmatched: 7. The CDR3 sequence is 15 residues long. Points from the study as a whole: Ophthalmopathy was model-predicted a median about 6 months pre-onset.

Diagnoses used clinical symptoms, serum thyroxine and TRAb, thyroid ultrasound and orbital computed tomography. Extraction of PBMCs used 8 to 10 ml of fresh peripheral blood. What was sequenced was blood. This receptor was identified in a woman aged 25 to 39 with Graves' ophthalmopathy. V is TRBV2 and J is TRBJ1-1; 9 bases align to TRBD1. The CDR3 coding sequence is TGTGCCAGCAGTGATAGGGGACAGGGTTCTACTGAAGCTTTCTTT. This codes for CASSDRGQGSTEAFF.